What follows is one T cell receptor beta chain and its context. What it recognizes is unknown. The record originates from a study of blood T cells in healthy people across ages. Trimming took 5 bases from V and 3 from J, leaving 12 bases between them. Germline V gives CDR1 SEHNR, CDR2 FQNEAQ (reference sequence). CDR3 length: 14 residues. Points from the study as a whole: More naive CD4+ cells and higher diversity marked long-lived donors relative to aged donors.

Then a second PCR, running roughly 7 to 12 cycles, was carried out with a sample-barcoded 5' primer and a J-beta primer mix. TCRdb fed the 5' RACE reads into MiXCR, producing one record per CDR3 protein. The sample lists some 1.5 million distinct CDR3 sequences; roughly two fifths were seen once. Sequenced material: blood. The rearrangement joins TRBV7-9 to TRBJ2-3; D gene unclear. This clonotype was obtained from a woman under 30 in good health. As DNA, the CDR3 is TGTGCCAGCAGCCCAGGCTGGCGGACAGATACGCAGTATTTT. It is translated as CASSPGWRTDTQYF.